The rows below give T cell receptor beta chains drawn from one sample of a study of vaccination and CD4 T cells after COVID-19. TCRdb independently ran MiXCR on the PCR reads; one entry per CDR3 protein. The sample includes approximately 12,000 distinct CDR3 sequences, around 29% of them seen just once. Antigens for these TCRs are unknown. Here the sequenced sample was CD4+ T cells from blood, cultured in vitro, taken before SARS-CoV-2 vaccination. The origin of the receptors is a human donor who received a COVID-19 vaccine. Both conserved end residues are part of each CDR3. Each record gives: V gene, clone size, J gene, D gene, CDR3 protein, CDR3 DNA. The D gene is left open where the match is weak. The size field is filled for only some rows; it gives once, few, many or a size class.

v_gene: TRBV21-1; abundance: -; j_gene: TRBJ2-2; d_gene: -; CDR3aa: CASSKGEEQGRIDTGELFF; CDR3nt: TGTGCCAGCAGCAAAGGGGAGGAACAGGGAAGGATTGACACCGGGGAGCTGTTTTTT
v_gene: TRBV19; abundance: few; j_gene: TRBJ2-5; d_gene: -; CDR3aa: CASSTRETQYF; CDR3nt: TGTGCCAGTAGTACACGGGAGACCCAGTACTTC
v_gene: TRBV12-3/TRBV12-4; abundance: -; j_gene: TRBJ2-3; d_gene: -; CDR3aa: CASSLRAPVF; CDR3nt: TGTGCCAGCAGTTTAAGGGCCCCCGTTTTT
v_gene: TRBV7-2; abundance: -; j_gene: TRBJ1-5; d_gene: -; CDR3aa: CASSSPGRVEPQHF; CDR3nt: TGTGCCAGCAGCTCTCCTGGCCGGGTTGAGCCCCAGCATTTT
v_gene: TRBV6-1; abundance: -; j_gene: TRBJ2-3; d_gene: -; CDR3aa: CASRDLADTQYF; CDR3nt: TGTGCCAGCAGGGACTTAGCGGACACGCAGTATTTT
v_gene: TRBV5-1; abundance: few; j_gene: TRBJ2-5; d_gene: -; CDR3aa: CASSQFIRTGSKTQYF; CDR3nt: TGCGCCAGCAGCCAATTCATTAGAACGGGGTCGAAGACCCAGTACTTC
v_gene: TRBV6-1; abundance: few; j_gene: TRBJ2-1; d_gene: -; CDR3aa: CASSDIQVGEQFF; CDR3nt: TGTGCCAGCAGTGACATCCAGGTTGGTGAGCAGTTCTTC
v_gene: TRBV7-2; abundance: few; j_gene: TRBJ2-1; d_gene: TRBD2; CDR3aa: CASRTGAGGPTEQFF; CDR3nt: TGTGCCAGCAGGACCGGAGCGGGGGGGCCGACTGAGCAGTTCTTC
v_gene: TRBV19; abundance: -; j_gene: TRBJ2-2; d_gene: TRBD1; CDR3aa: CASSIGTGGAGELFF; CDR3nt: TGTGCCAGTAGTATCGGGACAGGAGGGGCCGGGGAGCTGTTTTTT
v_gene: TRBV12-3/TRBV12-4; abundance: few; j_gene: TRBJ1-2; d_gene: TRBD1; CDR3aa: CASSDRGRRGYTF; CDR3nt: TGTGCCAGCTCCGACAGGGGACGTCGAGGCTACACCTTC
v_gene: TRBV25-1; abundance: once; j_gene: TRBJ2-5; d_gene: -; CDR3aa: CASRGTVQETQYF; CDR3nt: TGTGCCAGCAGGGGGACCGTGCAGGAGACCCAGTACTTC
v_gene: TRBV20-1; abundance: few; j_gene: TRBJ1-4; d_gene: -; CDR3aa: CSATRQSLSEKLFF; CDR3nt: TGCAGTGCTACGAGACAGTCTTTGAGTGAAAAACTGTTTTTT
v_gene: TRBV5-4; abundance: few; j_gene: TRBJ2-5; d_gene: -; CDR3aa: CASSVWGRKTQYF; CDR3nt: TGTGCCAGCAGCGTATGGGGGAGAAAGACCCAGTACTTC
v_gene: TRBV20-1; abundance: -; j_gene: TRBJ2-3; d_gene: TRBD2; CDR3aa: CSAEETSGGADTQYF; CDR3nt: TGCAGTGCTGAGGAGACTAGCGGGGGGGCTGATACGCAGTATTTT
v_gene: TRBV5-1; abundance: -; j_gene: TRBJ1-1; d_gene: -; CDR3aa: CASSLVWGYEAFF; CDR3nt: TGCGCCAGCAGCTTGGTTTGGGGGTATGAAGCTTTCTTT
v_gene: TRBV2; abundance: -; j_gene: TRBJ1-1; d_gene: -; CDR3aa: CASRGDRTDTEAFF; CDR3nt: TGTGCCAGCAGGGGAGACAGGACCGACACTGAAGCTTTCTTT
v_gene: TRBV30; abundance: -; j_gene: TRBJ1-3; d_gene: -; CDR3aa: CAWTGGFYTGNTIYF; CDR3nt: TGTGCCTGGACTGGGGGGTTCTACACTGGAAACACCATATATTTT
v_gene: TRBV12-3/TRBV12-4; abundance: -; j_gene: TRBJ1-5; d_gene: -; CDR3aa: CASSLGSNQPQHF; CDR3nt: TGTGCCAGCAGTTTGGGTAGCAATCAGCCCCAGCATTTT
v_gene: TRBV19; abundance: -; j_gene: TRBJ1-5; d_gene: -; CDR3aa: CASSIQGPPGQPQHF; CDR3nt: TGTGCCAGTAGTATTCAGGGGCCCCCGGGTCAGCCCCAGCATTTT
v_gene: TRBV5-1; abundance: -; j_gene: TRBJ1-5; d_gene: -; CDR3aa: CASSLSGSGDQPQHF; CDR3nt: TGCGCCAGCAGCTTGTCAGGAAGTGGGGATCAGCCCCAGCATTTT
v_gene: TRBV11-3; abundance: -; j_gene: TRBJ2-5; d_gene: TRBD1; CDR3aa: CASSPRTGGVMETQYF; CDR3nt: TGTGCCAGCAGCCCCCGGACAGGGGGCGTAATGGAGACCCAGTACTTC
v_gene: TRBV6-5; abundance: few; j_gene: TRBJ1-3; d_gene: TRBD1; CDR3aa: CASSNYRGSGNTIYF; CDR3nt: TGTGCCAGCAGTAACTACAGGGGCTCTGGAAACACCATATATTTT
v_gene: TRBV10-1; abundance: -; j_gene: TRBJ2-3; d_gene: -; CDR3aa: CASSESWGSLQYF; CDR3nt: TGCGCCAGCAGTGAGTCTTGGGGAAGCCTGCAGTATTTT
v_gene: TRBV10-2; abundance: -; j_gene: TRBJ2-7; d_gene: -; CDR3aa: CASRAGLGAYEQYF; CDR3nt: TGCGCCAGCAGGGCGGGACTTGGGGCCTACGAGCAGTACTTC
v_gene: TRBV6-1; abundance: -; j_gene: TRBJ2-3; d_gene: TRBD2; CDR3aa: CATRALAGTLGTQYF; CDR3nt: TGTGCCACCAGAGCCCTAGCGGGGACCCTTGGCACGCAGTATTTT
v_gene: TRBV30; abundance: -; j_gene: TRBJ1-5; d_gene: -; CDR3aa: CAWSVGQGSNQPQHF; CDR3nt: TGTGCCTGGAGTGTAGGGCAGGGAAGCAATCAGCCCCAGCATTTT
v_gene: TRBV12-3/TRBV12-4; abundance: -; j_gene: TRBJ2-7; d_gene: -; CDR3aa: CASSGTVPSEEQYF; CDR3nt: TGTGCCAGCTCGGGAACGGTCCCGTCCGAGGAGCAGTACTTC
v_gene: TRBV25-1; abundance: -; j_gene: TRBJ1-6; d_gene: TRBD1; CDR3aa: CATKPTGGNPSSPLHF; CDR3nt: TGTGCCACTAAACCTACAGGGGGCAATCCAAGTTCACCCCTCCACTTT
v_gene: TRBV10-3; abundance: few; j_gene: TRBJ1-6; d_gene: -; CDR3aa: CAISESVGGTSSPLHF; CDR3nt: TGTGCCATCAGTGAGTCGGTTGGGGGTACGAGCTCACCCCTCCACTTT
v_gene: TRBV19; abundance: few; j_gene: TRBJ1-1; d_gene: -; CDR3aa: CASSILGRTNTEAFF; CDR3nt: TGTGCCAGTAGTATTCTAGGCAGGACGAACACTGAAGCTTTCTTT
v_gene: TRBV20-1; abundance: -; j_gene: TRBJ2-1; d_gene: -; CDR3aa: CSAGDLSAVGQFF; CDR3nt: TGCAGTGCTGGGGACCTATCGGCCGTAGGGCAGTTCTTC
v_gene: TRBV20-1; abundance: few; j_gene: TRBJ1-1; d_gene: TRBD1; CDR3aa: CSARHSDRANTEAFF; CDR3nt: TGCAGTGCTAGACACTCAGACAGGGCGAACACTGAAGCTTTCTTT
v_gene: TRBV11-2; abundance: few; j_gene: TRBJ1-3; d_gene: -; CDR3aa: CASRSPSGNTIYF; CDR3nt: TGTGCCAGCAGGAGCCCCTCTGGAAACACCATATATTTT
v_gene: TRBV20-1; abundance: few; j_gene: TRBJ2-1; d_gene: -; CDR3aa: CSATGTTYNEQFF; CDR3nt: TGCAGTGCAACCGGGACAACCTACAATGAGCAGTTCTTC
v_gene: TRBV20-1; abundance: few; j_gene: TRBJ2-5; d_gene: -; CDR3aa: CSVYGGTLQETQYF; CDR3nt: TGCAGTGTCTACGGGGGAACACTCCAAGAGACCCAGTACTTC
v_gene: TRBV30; abundance: -; j_gene: TRBJ1-5; d_gene: -; CDR3aa: CAWTVAGDQPQHF; CDR3nt: TGTGCCTGGACTGTGGCAGGGGATCAGCCCCAGCATTTT
v_gene: TRBV5-6; abundance: few; j_gene: TRBJ1-3; d_gene: -; CDR3aa: CASSSRGARLGNTIYF; CDR3nt: TGTGCCAGCAGCTCGAGGGGGGCCAGACTTGGAAACACCATATATTTT
v_gene: TRBV7-2; abundance: few; j_gene: TRBJ2-7; d_gene: TRBD1; CDR3aa: CASSPMGTAFYEQYF; CDR3nt: TGTGCCAGCAGCCCAATGGGGACAGCGTTTTACGAGCAGTACTTC
v_gene: TRBV6-1; abundance: -; j_gene: TRBJ2-7; d_gene: TRBD1; CDR3aa: CASSAQGRGYEQYF; CDR3nt: TGTGCCAGCAGTGCACAGGGGAGAGGCTACGAGCAGTACTTC
v_gene: TRBV24-1; abundance: -; j_gene: TRBJ2-1; d_gene: -; CDR3aa: CATSLGGRNEQFF; CDR3nt: TGTGCCACCAGTCTCGGGGGGCGCAATGAGCAGTTCTTC
v_gene: TRBV11-3; abundance: few; j_gene: TRBJ2-7; d_gene: -; CDR3aa: CASSHPGPGYEQYF; CDR3nt: TGTGCCAGCAGCCACCCGGGACCTGGCTACGAGCAGTACTTC
v_gene: TRBV2; abundance: -; j_gene: TRBJ2-1; d_gene: TRBD1; CDR3aa: CARGGAWTGGNEQFF; CDR3nt: TGTGCCAGAGGGGGCGCTTGGACAGGGGGGAATGAGCAGTTCTTC
v_gene: TRBV19; abundance: -; j_gene: TRBJ2-5; d_gene: TRBD2; CDR3aa: CASSRGGLAGQETQYF; CDR3nt: TGTGCCAGTAGTAGGGGGGGACTAGCGGGGCAAGAGACCCAGTACTTC
v_gene: TRBV28; abundance: -; j_gene: TRBJ1-4; d_gene: TRBD1; CDR3aa: CASSRQGAREKLFF; CDR3nt: TGTGCCAGCAGTCGACAGGGGGCACGTGAAAAACTGTTTTTT
v_gene: TRBV7-2; abundance: few; j_gene: TRBJ1-2; d_gene: -; CDR3aa: CASSLESSGYGYTF; CDR3nt: TGTGCCAGCAGCTTAGAATCGTCAGGGTATGGCTACACCTTC
v_gene: TRBV20-1; abundance: few; j_gene: TRBJ2-7; d_gene: -; CDR3aa: CSGSGGSYEQYF; CDR3nt: TGCAGTGGAAGTGGTGGAAGCTACGAGCAGTACTTC
v_gene: TRBV20-1; abundance: -; j_gene: TRBJ2-7; d_gene: TRBD1; CDR3aa: CSARDRGQGGGQYF; CDR3nt: TGCAGTGCTAGAGATAGGGGACAGGGGGGCGGGCAGTACTTC
v_gene: TRBV14; abundance: -; j_gene: TRBJ2-7; d_gene: TRBD2; CDR3aa: CASSLRLAVTYEQYF; CDR3nt: TGTGCCAGCAGTCTTAGGCTAGCGGTTACCTACGAGCAGTACTTC
v_gene: TRBV30; abundance: -; j_gene: TRBJ1-2; d_gene: -; CDR3aa: CARSGGAPRYGYTF; CDR3nt: TGTGCCCGGAGTGGGGGGGCCCCCCGCTATGGCTACACCTTC
v_gene: TRBV10-3; abundance: few; j_gene: TRBJ1-2; d_gene: -; CDR3aa: CAISGNVRGYTF; CDR3nt: TGTGCCATCAGTGGAAACGTACGAGGCTACACCTTC
v_gene: TRBV29-1; abundance: -; j_gene: TRBJ2-2; d_gene: TRBD2; CDR3aa: CTGGDINTGELFF; CDR3nt: TGCACCGGGGGGGACATTAACACCGGGGAGCTGTTTTTT
v_gene: TRBV20-1; abundance: medium-sized; j_gene: TRBJ1-2; d_gene: TRBD1; CDR3aa: CSARVRGPGGYTF; CDR3nt: TGCAGTGCTCGGGTCAGGGGGCCGGGTGGCTACACCTTC
v_gene: TRBV6-4; abundance: -; j_gene: TRBJ2-5; d_gene: -; CDR3aa: CASSPNREETQYF; CDR3nt: TGTGCCAGCAGTCCAAACAGGGAAGAGACCCAGTACTTC
v_gene: TRBV5-1; abundance: -; j_gene: TRBJ1-1; d_gene: -; CDR3aa: CASSLNRETEAFF; CDR3nt: TGCGCCAGCAGCTTAAACAGGGAAACTGAAGCTTTCTTT
v_gene: TRBV6-1; abundance: -; j_gene: TRBJ1-5; d_gene: -; CDR3aa: CASSVDRPNQPQHF; CDR3nt: TGTGCCAGCAGTGTGGACCGACCCAATCAGCCCCAGCATTTT
v_gene: TRBV7-2; abundance: -; j_gene: TRBJ1-4; d_gene: -; CDR3aa: CASSSLTEKLFF; CDR3nt: TGTGCCAGCAGCTCTTTGACAGAAAAACTGTTTTTT